These 8 T cell receptor beta chains originate from one sample sequenced in a study of T-cell memory formation after mild COVID-19. TCRdb processed the 5' RACE reads anew with MiXCR; each CDR3 protein has one entry. The table records some 300,000 distinct CDR3 sequences, roughly a fifth of them present only once. Sequencing used PBMCs or a T cell subset sorted from them (not recorded which). The receptors stem from a man younger than 35 who had mild COVID-19 (a few samples of this study predate the infection). Cell type and time point are not known.

This clonotype was seen more than once but under ten times. This chain links TRBV7-6 with TRBJ2-5; 8 nucleotides align to TRBD1. Germline loops: CDR1 SGHVS, CDR2 FNYEAQ. Trimming cost V 1 base and J 5 bases; bases outside gene matches: 12. This CDR3 comprises 17 residues. CDR3 amino acids: CASSLEKGLQGVETQYF. The CDR3 nucleotides read TGTGCCAGCAGCTTAGAAAAGGGGTTACAGGGGGTGGAGACCCAGTACTTC.

In its sample, this clonotype was seen a few times. Since the CDR3 does not end with the conserved phenylalanine or tryptophan, this likely comes from a read error. The DNA is left out, because the CDR3 cannot be placed on it with certainty; the CDR3 is given as TCRdb lists it. The gene calls are TRBV6-8 and TRBJ1-1. The CDR3 totals 11 residues, both ends included. The V gene's germline CDR1 is MNHGY and CDR2 SAAAGT. CDR3 region: CASHGQRGTVL.

The genes are TRBV28 and TRBJ2-5; 15 bases map to TRBD2. The CDR3 has 13 amino acids. V trimming: 10 bases; J trimming: 7 bases; junction bases outside the gene matches: 4. CDR1 is MDHEN, CDR2 SYDVKM, per germline. In DNA, the CDR3 is TGTGCCATCCTGGGACTAGCGGGGGGGACCCAGTACTTC. Translated: CAILGLAGGTQYF.

This clonotype has just a few counts. The rearrangement uses TRBV7-9 and TRBJ1-2, with 8 bases that match TRBD1. The CDR3 loop spans 13 amino acids. Germline CDR1 reads SEHNR; CDR2 reads FQNEAQ (reference sequence). V was pared by 5 bases and J by 3 bases, with 2 bases of the junction left unmatched. CDR3 sequence (DNA): TGTGCCAGCAGCCAGACAGGGGACTATGGCTACACCTTC. It encodes CASSQTGDYGYTF.

The chain recombines TRBV4-3 with TRBJ2-3; D is undetermined. CDR1 and CDR2 (germline): LGHNA, YSLEER. Between the trimmed V and J ends, which lost 0 bases and 3 bases, there was a span of 7 bases. The CDR3 has 14 residues. For the CDR3, the DNA is TGCGCCAGCAGCCAAGACGTCGAAACAGATACGCAGTATTTT. Residues: CASSQDVETDTQYF.

The chain couples TRBV7-9 to TRBJ2-7; D gene unclear. Germline-derived CDR1 and CDR2 are SEHNR and FQNEAQ (reference sequence). The CDR3 is made up of 13 amino acids. Trimming took off 1 base at V and 9 bases at J, with 13 bases between the two ends. CDR3 sequence reads: CASSLEFVGRQYF. The CDR3 DNA is TGTGCCAGCAGCTTAGAATTCGTTGGACGGCAGTACTTC.

In this sample, this clonotype turned up a few times. The chain recombines TRBV20-1 with TRBJ1-5, with D hard to call. The CDR3 is 16 amino acids. CDR1 and CDR2 from the germline V gene are DFQATT and SNEGSKA (reference sequence). Trimming left V 3 bases short and J 0 bases short, with 15 bases between. CDR3 in DNA: TGCAGTGCTAGCCAACCCTTAACTTATAGCAATCAGCCCCAGCATTTT. This encodes CSASQPLTYSNQPQHF.

This chain joins TRBV7-9 and TRBJ2-5, with TRBD1 matching over 7 bases. Germline V gives CDR1 SEHNR, CDR2 FQNEAQ (reference sequence). V dropped 4 bases and J dropped 1; count of bases not matched to a gene: 6. The CDR3 runs to 15 residues. The CDR3 loop is CASSYLQGFQETQYF. In nucleotides, the CDR3 is TGTGCCAGCAGCTACCTACAGGGGTTCCAAGAGACCCAGTACTTC.